This T cell receptor (beta chain) was retrieved from a study of shared clonotypes between healthy human individuals. The study, taken as a whole, reports: What naive subsets generally showed was a larger estimated richness than memory subsets showed.

In the case of this clone: Antigen: not known. This CDR3 is also generated by other DNA sequences in the sample.

Germline V CDR1 and CDR2: SGDLS, YYNGEE. Trimming removed 0 bases from V and 1 base from J, with 5 bases in between. This CDR3 spans 14 amino acids. The DNA input per sorted-subset replicate PCR was about 0.2 ug, corresponding to 30,000 or so T cell genomes. The table came from immunoSEQ multiplex PCR; TCRdb's copy has only in-frame clones and leaves some out. The sample has some 580,000 clones; roughly 98% are singletons. CD45RO-negative cells were positively selected for CCR7, leaving out terminally differentiated effector memory CD45RA+ cells. Sequenced sample: naive CD8+ T cells sorted from blood. This TCR derives from a man aged 25-40 years in good health. This rearrangement joins TRBV9 to TRBJ1-5; unclear D gene. As DNA, the CDR3 is TGTGCCAGCAGCGTAGATGGGAGCAATCAGCCCCAGCATTTT. This sequence encodes CASSVDGSNQPQHF.